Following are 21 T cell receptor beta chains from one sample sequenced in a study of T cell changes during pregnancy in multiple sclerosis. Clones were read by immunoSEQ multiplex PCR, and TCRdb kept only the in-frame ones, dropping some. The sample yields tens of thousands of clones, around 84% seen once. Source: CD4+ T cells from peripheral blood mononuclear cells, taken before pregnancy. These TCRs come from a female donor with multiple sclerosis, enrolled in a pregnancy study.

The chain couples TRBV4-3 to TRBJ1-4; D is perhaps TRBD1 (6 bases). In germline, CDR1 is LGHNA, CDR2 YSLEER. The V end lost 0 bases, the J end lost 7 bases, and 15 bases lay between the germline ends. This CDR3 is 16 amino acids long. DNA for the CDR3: TGCGCCAGCAGCCAAGAGGCCGGGACATTGGGTGAAAAACTGTTTTTT. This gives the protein CASSQEAGTLGEKLFF.

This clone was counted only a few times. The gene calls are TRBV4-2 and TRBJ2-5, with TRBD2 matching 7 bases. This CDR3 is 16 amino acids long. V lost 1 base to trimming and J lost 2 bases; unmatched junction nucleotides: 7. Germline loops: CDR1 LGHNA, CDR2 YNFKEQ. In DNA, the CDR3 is TGTGCCAGCAGCCAAGCTGGAGCGGGGCTTCAAGAGACCCAGTACTTC. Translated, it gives CASSQAGAGLQETQYF.

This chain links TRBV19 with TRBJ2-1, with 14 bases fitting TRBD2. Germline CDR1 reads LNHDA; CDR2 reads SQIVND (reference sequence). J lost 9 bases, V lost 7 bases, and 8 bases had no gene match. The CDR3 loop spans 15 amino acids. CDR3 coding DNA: TGTGCCAGTAACACGGGGACTAGCGGGAGCGGTGAGCAGTTCTTC. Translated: CASNTGTSGSGEQFF.

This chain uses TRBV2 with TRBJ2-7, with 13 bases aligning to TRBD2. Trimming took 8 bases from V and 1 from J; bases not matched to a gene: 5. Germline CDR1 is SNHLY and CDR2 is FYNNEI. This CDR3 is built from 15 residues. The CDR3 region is CASLLAGGISYEQYF. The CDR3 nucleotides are TGTGCCAGCCTACTAGCGGGGGGGATTTCCTACGAGCAGTACTTC.

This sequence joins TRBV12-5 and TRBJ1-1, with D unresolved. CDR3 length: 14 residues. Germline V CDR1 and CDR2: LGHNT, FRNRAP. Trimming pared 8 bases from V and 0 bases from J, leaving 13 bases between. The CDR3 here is CASSGPPLNTEAFF. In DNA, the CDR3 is TGTGCTAGTTCGGGTCCGCCTCTGAACACTGAAGCTTTCTTT. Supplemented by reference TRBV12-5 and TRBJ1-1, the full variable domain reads DARVTQTPRHKVTEMGQEVTMRCQPILGHNTVFWYRQTMMQGLELLAYFRNRAPLDDSGMPKDRFSAEMPDATLATLKIQPSEPRDSAVYFCASSGPPLNTEAFFGQGTRLTVV.

CDR3 residues: CASSPPSGRAGMETQYF. DNA of the CDR3: TGTGCCAGCAGCCCCCCTAGCGGGAGGGCCGGAATGGAGACCCAGTACTTC. The chain recombines TRBV11-2 with TRBJ2-5, with 12 bases aligning to TRBD2. The CDR3 loop spans 17 amino acids. Germline-derived CDR1 and CDR2 are SGHAT and FQNNGV. The V gene end was trimmed by 5 bases and the J gene end by 5 bases; junction bases not matched to a gene: 12.

CDR3 amino acids: CASRGLGEAEKLFF. The DNA for the CDR3 is TGTGCCAGCAGGGGGCTCGGGGAGGCTGAAAAACTGTTTTTT. The chain combines TRBV6-1 with TRBJ1-4, with a possible D match to TRBD1 (5 bases). The V gene lost 6 bases and the J gene lost 7 bases, with 15 bases spanning the gap. In germline, CDR1 is MNHNS, CDR2 SASEGT. CDR3 length equals 14 residues.

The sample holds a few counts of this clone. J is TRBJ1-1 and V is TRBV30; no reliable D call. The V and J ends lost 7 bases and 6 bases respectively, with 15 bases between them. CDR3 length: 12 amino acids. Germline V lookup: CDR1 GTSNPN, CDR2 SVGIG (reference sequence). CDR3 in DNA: TGTGCCTCCGTGACAAGCGGCGCTGAAGCTTTCTTT. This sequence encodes CASVTSGAEAFF.

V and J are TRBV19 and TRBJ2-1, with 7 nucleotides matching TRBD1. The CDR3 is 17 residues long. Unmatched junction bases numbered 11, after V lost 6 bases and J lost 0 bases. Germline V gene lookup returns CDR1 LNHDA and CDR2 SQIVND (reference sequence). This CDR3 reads CASRSNTGVTSYNEQFF. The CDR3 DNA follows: TGTGCCAGTAGAAGCAATACAGGGGTGACCTCCTACAATGAGCAGTTCTTC.

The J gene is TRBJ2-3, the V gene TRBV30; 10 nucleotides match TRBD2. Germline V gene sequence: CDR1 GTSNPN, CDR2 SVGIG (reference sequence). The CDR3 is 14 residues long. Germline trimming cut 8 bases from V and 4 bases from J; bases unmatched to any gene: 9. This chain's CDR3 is CARKAGGPPDTQYF. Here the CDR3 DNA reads TGTGCCCGAAAAGCGGGAGGGCCCCCAGATACGCAGTATTTT.

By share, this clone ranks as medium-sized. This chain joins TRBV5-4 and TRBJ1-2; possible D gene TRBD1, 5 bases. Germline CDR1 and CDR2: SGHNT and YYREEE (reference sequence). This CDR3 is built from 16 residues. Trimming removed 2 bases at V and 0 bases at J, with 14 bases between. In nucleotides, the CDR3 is TGTGCCAGCAGCTTTGATGACAGACACTCTAACTATGGCTACACCTTC. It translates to CASSFDDRHSNYGYTF.

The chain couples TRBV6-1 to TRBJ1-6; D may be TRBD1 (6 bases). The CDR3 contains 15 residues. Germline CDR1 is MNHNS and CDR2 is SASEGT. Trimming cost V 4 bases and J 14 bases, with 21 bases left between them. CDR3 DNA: TGTGCCAGCAGTGCATTACAGGGAGGGGTCAGAACCCTCCACTTT. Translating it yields CASSALQGGVRTLHF.

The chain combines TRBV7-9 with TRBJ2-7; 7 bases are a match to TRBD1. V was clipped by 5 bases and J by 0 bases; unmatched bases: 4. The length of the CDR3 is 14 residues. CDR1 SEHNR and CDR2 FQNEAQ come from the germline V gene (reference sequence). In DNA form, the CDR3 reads TGTGCCAGCAGCCGGGACAGTTTCTCCTACGAGCAGTACTTC. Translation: CASSRDSFSYEQYF.

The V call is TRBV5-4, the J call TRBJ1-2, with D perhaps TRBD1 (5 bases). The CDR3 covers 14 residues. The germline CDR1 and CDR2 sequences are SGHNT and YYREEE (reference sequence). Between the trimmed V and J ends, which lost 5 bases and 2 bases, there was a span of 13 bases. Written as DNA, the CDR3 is TGTGCCAGCAGTTACGACAGAGAGAACTATGGCTACACCTTC. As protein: CASSYDRENYGYTF.

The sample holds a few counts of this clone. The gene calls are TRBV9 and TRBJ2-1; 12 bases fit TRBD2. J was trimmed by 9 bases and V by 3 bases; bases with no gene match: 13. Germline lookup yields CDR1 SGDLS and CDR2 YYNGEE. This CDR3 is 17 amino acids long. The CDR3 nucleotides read TGTGCCAGCAGCGCCAATATCCTAGCGGGAGGGGTGCCTGAGCAGTTCTTC. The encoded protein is CASSANILAGGVPEQFF.

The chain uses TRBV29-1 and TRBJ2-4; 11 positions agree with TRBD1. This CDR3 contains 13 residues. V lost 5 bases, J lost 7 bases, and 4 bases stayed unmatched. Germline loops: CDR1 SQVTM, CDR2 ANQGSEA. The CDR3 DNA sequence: TGCAGCGTTACCGGACAGGGGGCTAACATTCAGTACTTC. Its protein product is CSVTGQGANIQYF.

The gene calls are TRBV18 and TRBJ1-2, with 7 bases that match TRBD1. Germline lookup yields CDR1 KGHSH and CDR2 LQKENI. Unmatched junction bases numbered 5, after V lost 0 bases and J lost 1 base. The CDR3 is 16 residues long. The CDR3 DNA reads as TGTGCCAGCTCACCACCGGGACAGCTCCTTAACTATGGCTACACCTTC. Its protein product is CASSPPGQLLNYGYTF.

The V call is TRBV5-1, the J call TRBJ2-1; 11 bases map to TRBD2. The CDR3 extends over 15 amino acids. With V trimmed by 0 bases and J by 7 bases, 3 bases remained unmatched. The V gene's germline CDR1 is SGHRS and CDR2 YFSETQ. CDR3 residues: CASSLALAGVNEQFF. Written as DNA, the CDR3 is TGCGCCAGCAGCTTGGCACTAGCGGGAGTAAATGAGCAGTTCTTC. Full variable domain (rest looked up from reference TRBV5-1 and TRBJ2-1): KAGVTQTPRYLIKTRGQQVTLSCSPISGHRSVSWYQQTPGQGLQFLFEYFSETQRNKGNFPGRFSGRQFSNSRSEMNVSTLELGDSALYLCASSLALAGVNEQFFGPGTRLTVL.

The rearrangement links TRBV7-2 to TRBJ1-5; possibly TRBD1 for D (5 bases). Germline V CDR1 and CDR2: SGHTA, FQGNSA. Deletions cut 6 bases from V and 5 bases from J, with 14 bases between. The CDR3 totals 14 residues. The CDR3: CASSPNLGDQPQHF. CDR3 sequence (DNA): TGTGCCAGCAGTCCTAATTTAGGGGATCAGCCCCAGCATTTT.

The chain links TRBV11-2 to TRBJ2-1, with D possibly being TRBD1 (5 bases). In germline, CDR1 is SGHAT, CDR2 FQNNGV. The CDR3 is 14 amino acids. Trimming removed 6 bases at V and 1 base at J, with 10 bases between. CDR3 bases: TGTGCCAGCAGTACCCAGGGTTCCTACAATGAGCAGTTCTTC. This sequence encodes CASSTQGSYNEQFF.

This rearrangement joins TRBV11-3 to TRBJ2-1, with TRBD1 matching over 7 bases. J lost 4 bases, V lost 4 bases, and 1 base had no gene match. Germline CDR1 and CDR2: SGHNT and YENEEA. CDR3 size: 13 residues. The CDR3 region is CASSSQGYNEQFF. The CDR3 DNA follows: TGTGCCAGCAGCTCACAGGGGTACAATGAGCAGTTCTTC.